Below are 29 T cell receptor gamma chains sequenced from a single sample in a study of γδ T cells in repeated Plasmodium falciparum infection. Bulk repertoires came from Vgamma9/Vdelta2+ or Vdelta2-negative gammadelta T cells flow-sorted from PBMC. TCRdb redid clone calling on the multiplex PCR reads using CATT. The sample lists 5,000 to 6,500 gamma-chain clones, about 3.5% occurring once. The sequencing sample was made of gamma-delta T cells from blood. The receptors were sampled from a pool of human donors (malaria-infected and uninfected, not separated).

At least ten counts were recorded for this clone. V is TRGV9 and J is TRGJP. CDR1 and CDR2 (germline): GITISATS, ISYDGTV (reference sequence). This CDR3 contains 18 residues. Losses at the gene ends were 0 bases for V and 2 bases for J; bases not matched to a gene: 4. The CDR3 coding sequence is TGTGCCTTGTGGGAGGTGCAACGGCAAGAGTTGGGCAAAAAAATCAAGGTATTT. Protein: CALWEVQRQELGKKIKVF.

This clone showed up just a few times. This DNA translates differently at residue 10 from the TCRdb protein, which is that of a much larger clone; a read error is likely, and the protein shown is the DNA's own translation. The V gene is listed as TRGV9; no J gene was called. This CDR3 spans 12 amino acids. From germline, CDR1 is GITISATS and CDR2 ISYDGTV (reference sequence). The CDR3 spells CASYHSQDKELF. CDR3 nucleotide sequence: TGTGCCTCATATCATTCCCAGGATAAGGAACTCTTT.

Note on this clone: This DNA translates differently at residue 10 from the TCRdb protein, which is that of a much larger clone; a read error is likely, and the protein shown is the DNA's own translation. The rearrangement joins TRGV4 to TRGJP2. The J gene comes from matching the DNA to germline here; TCRdb lacks it. The V gene's germline CDR1 is EGSTGY and CDR2 YDSYTSSV. There are 13 residues in the CDR3. The CDR3 protein is CATWDASDWSKTF. The CDR3 region has the DNA TGTGCCACCTGGGATGCTAGTGATTGGAGCAAGACGTTT.

This clone came up a few times. Only one base separates this from a far larger clonotype, so it likely reflects a read error. This sample also contains other DNA sequences that code for the same CDR3. The chain uses TRGV4 and TRGJP2. This CDR3 region has 13 residues. The germline gives CDR1 EGSTGY, CDR2 YDSYTSSV. As DNA, the CDR3 is TGTGCCACCTGGGATGCTAGTGACTGGATCAAGACGTTT. Residues: CATWDASDWIKTF.

This clone has just a few counts. TCRdb pairs this DNA with a much larger clone's protein that differs at residue 4, likely a read error; the protein shown was translated from the DNA. The gene calls are TRGV9 and TRGJP. The J gene was not available in TCRdb and was assigned here by matching the DNA to germline segments. Germline loops: CDR1 GITISATS, CDR2 ISYDGTV (reference sequence). The CDR3 length is 17 residues. CDR3 sequence: CALREEQQELGKKIKVF. The DNA for the CDR3 is TGTGCCTTGCGGGAGGAACAGCAAGAGTTGGGCAAAAAAATCAAGGTATTT.

Note on this clone: A read error likely explains why the TCRdb protein, taken from a much larger clone, differs from this DNA's translation at residue 13; the protein shown is translated from the DNA. The chain is built from TRGV9 and TRGJP. No J gene is reported in TCRdb; it was inferred here by comparing the DNA with germline. Germline V CDR1 and CDR2: GITISATS, ISYDGTV (reference sequence). The length of the CDR3 is 16 residues. The CDR3 region has the DNA TGTGCCTTGTGGGAGTATAAAGTGTTGGGCAAAAAAGTCAAGGTATTT. It is translated as CALWEYKVLGKKVKVF.

For this clone: TCRdb pairs this DNA with a much larger clone's protein that differs at residue 10, likely a read error; the protein shown was translated from the DNA. The V gene is TRGV9, but the J gene lacks a call. Per the germline V gene, CDR1 is GITISATS and CDR2 is ISYDGTV (reference sequence). The CDR3 extends over 12 amino acids. In DNA, the CDR3 is TGTGCCTTGTGGGGGGTCCCCTATAAGGAACTCTTT. The encoded protein is CALWGVPYKELF.

Note on this clone: The protein in TCRdb stems from a much larger clone and differs at residue 13 from this DNA's translation, likely a read error; here the protein is translated from the DNA. Here the V gene is TRGV9, but the J gene went uncalled. This CDR3 is 15 amino acids long. Germline CDR1 GITISATS, CDR2 ISYDGTV (reference sequence). The CDR3 DNA reads as TGTGCCTTGTGGGAGGTGAAGGTGGGCAAAAAAATCGAGGTATTT. It specifies CALWEVKVGKKIEVF.

Note on this clone: The amino acid sequence in TCRdb belongs to a much larger clone and departs from this DNA's translation at residue 7, likely a sequencing read error; the sequence shown is translated from the DNA. The chain combines TRGV4 with TRGJ1 or TRGJ2. J gave up 0 bases and V 2 bases, and 4 bases lay outside the gene matches. This CDR3 has 14 residues. CDR1 and CDR2 (germline): EGSTGY, YDSYTSSV. CDR3 protein: CATWDDLNYYKKLF. CDR3 DNA sequence: TGTGCCACCTGGGATGATTTGAATTATTATAAGAAACTCTTT.

The sample holds a few counts of this clone. The protein that TCRdb holds for this DNA derives from a much larger clone and differs from the translated DNA at residue 2, which likely indicates a read error; the protein shown here is translated from the DNA. V is TRGV9 and J is TRGJ1 or TRGJ2. Assignment of the J gene here rests on matching the DNA to germline, because TCRdb gives none. Germline V gene sequence: CDR1 GITISATS, CDR2 ISYDGTV (reference sequence). The CDR3 has 11 amino acids. The CDR3 nucleotides are TGTACCTTGTGGGCAGTATATAAGAAACTCTTT. This gives the protein CTLWAVYKKLF.

Only a few counts were recorded for this clone. The amino acid sequence in TCRdb belongs to a much larger clone and departs from this DNA's translation at residue 15, likely a sequencing read error; the sequence shown is translated from the DNA. No J gene was assigned, while the V gene was called as TRGV9. The CDR3 totals 17 residues. Germline CDR1 reads GITISATS; CDR2 reads ISYDGTV (reference sequence). The CDR3 nucleotides read TGTGCCTTGTGGGAGGTCGTCCAAGAGTTGGGCAAAAAAATCAGGGTATTT. Encoded protein: CALWEVVQELGKKIRVF.

In this sample, this clone turned up many times. The same CDR3 arises from other DNA sequences in this sample as well. The chain uses TRGV9 and TRGJ1 or TRGJ2. TCRdb carries no J gene annotation; the J gene was assigned here by matching the DNA with germline. V lost 3 bases to trimming and J lost 9 bases; unmatched junction nucleotides: 5. Germline V gives CDR1 GITISATS, CDR2 ISYDGTV (reference sequence). The CDR3 runs 11 residues. CDR3 bases: TGTGCCTTGTGGGAGCCGACTAAGAAACTCTTT. The encoded protein is CALWEPTKKLF.

In this sample, this clone turned up a few times. With a far larger clone one base away, a read error is the likely cause. This sample includes further DNA sequences coding for the same CDR3. This sequence joins TRGV9 and TRGJP. Germline V gives CDR1 GITISATS, CDR2 ISYDGTV (reference sequence). This CDR3 spans 17 amino acids. The CDR3 protein is CALWEALEELGKKIKVF. CDR3 in DNA: TGTGCCTTGTGGGAGGCCCTGGAAGAGTTGGGCAAAAAGATCAAGGTATTT.

This clone has a handful of counts. J is TRGJP and V is TRGV9. No J gene is reported in TCRdb; it was inferred here by comparing the DNA with germline. Germline trimming cut 3 bases from V and 6 bases from J; bases unmatched to any gene: 8. The CDR3 extends over 17 amino acids. Per the germline V gene, CDR1 is GITISATS and CDR2 is ISYDGTV (reference sequence). CDR3 DNA sequence: TGTGCCTTGTGGGAGAAGCATCCAGAGTTGGGCAAAAAAATCAAGGTATTT. Amino acids: CALWEKHPELGKKIKVF.

This clone appeared many times. A read error is the likely source, as a far larger clone sits one nucleotide away. The sample holds other DNA sequences that translate to the same CDR3. The rearrangement links TRGV4 to TRGJ1 or TRGJ2. Germline V gene sequence: CDR1 EGSTGY, CDR2 YDSYTSSV. CDR3 length: 12 amino acids. The CDR3 region is CATWGNYYKKLF. Written as DNA, the CDR3 is TGTGCCACCTGGGGCAATTATTATAAGAAGCTCTTT.

This clone was counted only a few times. The translation of this DNA and the TCRdb protein of a much larger clone differ at residue 13, probably owing to a read error; the protein shown here is translated from the DNA. This chain connects TRGV4 to TRGJ1 or TRGJ2. CDR1 and CDR2 (germline): EGSTGY, YDSYTSSV. This CDR3 contains 15 residues. CDR3 in amino acids: CATWDKRGNYYKNLF. The CDR3 coding sequence is TGTGCCACCTGGGATAAAAGGGGGAATTATTATAAGAACCTCTTT.

The table lists this clone with a few counts. A read error likely explains why the TCRdb protein, taken from a much larger clone, differs from this DNA's translation at residue 4; the protein shown is translated from the DNA. This sequence joins TRGV9 and TRGJP. The CDR3 covers 17 residues. Per the germline V gene, CDR1 is GITISATS and CDR2 is ISYDGTV (reference sequence). CDR3 residues: CALSEGKQELGKKIKVF. The DNA of the CDR3 is TGTGCCTTGTCGGAGGGTAAGCAAGAGTTGGGCAAAAAAATCAAGGTATTT.

The chain is built from TRGV8 and TRGJ1 or TRGJ2. Here the J gene was assigned by germline matching of the DNA, as TCRdb has none. Germline V lookup: CDR1 VENAVY, CDR2 YDSYNSRV. After removal of 6 bases from V and 12 bases from J, the junction contained 11 bases not matched to a gene. The CDR3 runs 11 residues. The CDR3, as DNA: TGTGCCACCTGGCCCAAAAGGTGGAAACTCTTT. Translation gives CATWPKRWKLF.

Remarks on this clone: A read error likely explains why the TCRdb protein, taken from a much larger clone, differs from this DNA's translation at residue 5; the protein shown is translated from the DNA. The chain has TRGV3 and TRGJ1 or TRGJ2. The J gene was missing in TCRdb and was found by matching the end of the DNA to germline. The V gene end was trimmed by 6 bases and the J gene end by 6 bases; junction bases not matched to a gene: 11. Germline CDR1 is VTNTFY and CDR2 is YDVSTARD (reference sequence). The CDR3 length is 13 residues. For the CDR3, the DNA is TGTGCCACCTGGTGCGAGGCACGTTATAAGAAACTCTTT. This encodes CATWCEARYKKLF.

This clone was counted only a few times. This DNA's translation and the protein TCRdb lists, from a much larger clone, do not match at residue 11, likely due to a read error; the protein shown is translated from the DNA. This chain connects TRGV8 to TRGJ1 or TRGJ2. The J gene was not available in TCRdb and was assigned here by matching the DNA to germline segments. Germline assignment: CDR1 VENAVY and CDR2 YDSYNSRV. This CDR3 comprises 14 residues. In nucleotides, the CDR3 is TGTGCCACCTGGGGGAAAGGAAATTATTATGAGAAACTCTTT. It yields the protein CATWGKGNYYEKLF.

This clone turned up a few times. TCRdb's listed protein matches a much larger clone and diverges from this DNA's translation at residue 4, likely through a read error; the protein shown comes from the DNA. The rearrangement joins TRGV9 to TRGJP. TCRdb records no J gene; here it was assigned by comparing the DNA to germline. Germline loops: CDR1 GITISATS, CDR2 ISYDGTV (reference sequence). V lost 9 bases, J lost 7 bases, and 12 bases stayed unmatched. CDR3 size: 16 residues. This chain's CDR3 is CALRTTRELGKKIKVF. DNA of the CDR3: TGTGCCTTGCGGACTACGAGGGAGTTGGGCAAAAAAATCAAGGTATTT.

This clone has only a few counts. TCRdb has a much larger clone's protein, which differs at residue 10 from the translation of this DNA, likely because of a read error; what is shown is the protein translated from the DNA. The chain has TRGV9 and TRGJP. The J gene, not given by TCRdb, was assigned here from a germline match of the nucleotide sequence. CDR1 and CDR2 from the germline V gene are GITISATS and ISYDGTV (reference sequence). The CDR3 runs 18 residues. V shed 0 bases and J 8 bases; nucleotides not matched to a gene: 10. The CDR3 loop is CALWEVPSGKLGKKIKVF. The DNA for the CDR3 is TGTGCCTTGTGGGAGGTGCCAAGCGGAAAGTTGGGCAAAAAAATCAAGGTATTT.

This clone was counted between two and nine times. This DNA's translation differs at residue 3 from TCRdb's protein, which comes from a much larger clone; a read error is likely, and the protein shown is translated from the DNA. This sequence joins TRGV9 and TRGJP. Germline V gives CDR1 GITISATS, CDR2 ISYDGTV (reference sequence). The length of the CDR3 is 17 residues. CDR3 loop: CASWEVLQELGKKIKVF. CDR3 coding DNA: TGTGCCTCGTGGGAGGTATTGCAAGAGTTGGGCAAAAAAATCAAGGTATTT.

This clone came up many times. TCRdb has a much larger clone's protein, which differs at residue 4 from the translation of this DNA, likely because of a read error; what is shown is the protein translated from the DNA. This rearrangement joins TRGV8 to TRGJ1 or TRGJ2. The CDR3 sequence is 13 residues long. CDR1 and CDR2 from the germline V gene are VENAVY and YDSYNSRV. CDR3 nucleotide sequence: TGTGCCACCCGGGAATACATTACGCAGGGGAAACTCTTT. Translation gives CATREYITQGKLF.

As to this clone: The amino acid sequence in TCRdb belongs to a much larger clone and departs from this DNA's translation at residue 3, likely a sequencing read error; the sequence shown is translated from the DNA. This sequence joins TRGV9 and TRGJP. The germline gives CDR1 GITISATS, CDR2 ISYDGTV (reference sequence). The CDR3 is 15 residues long. The CDR3 spells CASWEVRMGKKIKVF. The CDR3 DNA reads as TGTGCCTCGTGGGAGGTGCGGATGGGCAAAAAAATCAAGGTATTT.

By sample share, this clone is medium-sized (0.01 to 0.1%). Other DNA sequences in the sample encode the same CDR3. The gene calls are TRGV9 and TRGJ1 or TRGJ2. This CDR3 spans 15 amino acids. The germline V gene has CDR1 GITISATS and CDR2 ISYDGTV (reference sequence). With V trimmed by 0 bases and J by 2 bases, 7 bases remained unmatched. The CDR3 DNA follows: TGTGCCTTGTGGGAGGTGCAGGGGTATTATTATAAGAAACTCTTT. Amino acid sequence: CALWEVQGYYYKKLF.

This clone is large (0.1 to 1%) within its sample. In the same sample, other DNA sequences code for this CDR3. This sequence joins TRGV9 and TRGJP. Germline V gene sequence: CDR1 GITISATS, CDR2 ISYDGTV (reference sequence). CDR3 length: 17 amino acids. Unmatched junction bases numbered 2, after V lost 0 bases and J lost 3 bases. CDR3 nucleotide sequence: TGTGCCTTGTGGGAGGTGAAGCAAGAGTTGGGCAAAAAAATCAAGGTATTT. Residues: CALWEVKQELGKKIKVF.

This clone was seen ten or more times. This is likely an artifact of a read error, given a far larger clone one base away. Different DNA sequences within this sample yield the same CDR3. The chain employs TRGV4 and TRGJP1. The CDR3 extends over 16 amino acids. Germline V gene sequence: CDR1 EGSTGY, CDR2 YDSYTSSV. The trim removed 4 bases at V and 4 bases at J, leaving 12 bases unmatched. Here the CDR3 reads CATWEGVWGTGWFKIF. The CDR3 bases are TGTGCCACCTGGGAGGGGGTGTGGGGCACTGGTTGGTTCAAGATATTT.

This clone was seen a few times. TCRdb has a much larger clone's protein, which differs at residue 5 from the translation of this DNA, likely because of a read error; what is shown is the protein translated from the DNA. This sequence joins TRGV5 and TRGJ1 or TRGJ2. V was pared by 4 bases and J by 4 bases, with 1 base of the junction left unmatched. The CDR3 totals 11 residues. Per the germline V gene, CDR1 is VINAFY and CDR2 is YDVSNSKD. The CDR3 region is CATWEYYKKLF. The CDR3, as DNA: TGTGCCACCTGGGAATATTATAAGAAACTCTTT.